This T cell receptor beta chain was documented in a study of cytomegalovirus exposure and HLA in healthy donors. The study, taken as a whole, reports: Confirmation was obtained in vitro that a few CMV-associated chains are specific for CMV antigens. Follow-up analysis found HLA locus-dependent TCR association rates, highest for DRB1 and lowest for HLA-C.

In the PCR, 60 Vbeta and 13 Jbeta primers were used. The method was immunoSEQ multiplex PCR; TCRdb's version includes in-frame clones alone and lacks a portion of them. The repertoire holds 110,000 to 150,000 clones, with about 70% as singletons. Of note for this clone: Its cognate antigen is unknown.

V lost 4 bases, J lost 3 bases, and 6 bases stayed unmatched. This CDR3 has 15 residues. Germline CDR1 reads MDHEN; CDR2 reads SYDVKM. This chain links TRBV28 with TRBJ2-7; 10 nucleotides agree with TRBD2. Sequencing was carried out using PBMCs. The receptor was derived from a woman in her thirties or forties in good health and CMV-seronegative. The CDR3 DNA sequence: TGTGCCAGCAGTTCTCCCAGCGGGAGGGTCTACGAGCAGTACTTC. It encodes CASSSPSGRVYEQYF.